Following are 24 T cell receptor beta chains from one sample sequenced in a study of blood T cell repertoires in COVID-19. Clones were read by immunoSEQ multiplex PCR, and TCRdb kept only the in-frame ones, dropping some. The sample consists of 110,000 to 150,000 clones, less than 85% of them appearing once. Sample: peripheral blood. All receptors come from a human donor in a cohort sampled during active COVID-19.

The chain links TRBV4-2 to TRBJ1-5, with 10 bases identical to TRBD1. The ends lost 0 bases at V and 6 bases at J; junction bases unmatched: 2. This CDR3 has 15 amino acids. The V gene's germline CDR1 is LGHNA and CDR2 YNFKEQ. The CDR3 bases are TGTGCCAGCAGCCAAGACCGGACAGGGGGTCAGCCCCAGCATTTT. This sequence encodes CASSQDRTGGQPQHF.

The rearrangement joins TRBV7-2 to TRBJ2-2; 8 bases are a match to TRBD2. Germline V gene sequence: CDR1 SGHTA, CDR2 FQGNSA. V lost 1 base to trimming and J lost 2 bases; unmatched junction nucleotides: 3. This CDR3 spans 16 amino acids. The CDR3 DNA reads as TGTGCCAGCAGCTTAGTAGCGGGGCCCAACACCGGGGAGCTGTTTTTT. It yields the protein CASSLVAGPNTGELFF.

With regard to this clone: Germline and junction disagree at one end, which may indicate a read error. V is TRBV7-7 and J is TRBJ2-7; D may be TRBD2 (6 bases). CDR1 is SSHAT and CDR2 is FNYEAQ in the germline V gene (reference sequence). This CDR3 spans 16 amino acids. CDR3 region: CASSFPEGTDSYEQYF. The CDR3 DNA reads as TGTGCTAGCAGCTTCCCCGAGGGGACTGATTCCTACGAGCAGTACTTC.

The chain uses TRBV18 and TRBJ1-6, with 8 positions matching TRBD1. The CDR3 loop spans 15 amino acids. J gave up 5 bases and V 3 bases, and 3 bases lay outside the gene matches. In germline, CDR1 is KGHSH, CDR2 LQKENI. The CDR3 coding sequence is TGTGCCAGCTCACCGCAGGGGGCTGATAATTCACCCCTCCACTTT. It specifies CASSPQGADNSPLHF.

The chain joins TRBV2 to TRBJ1-2; D is perhaps TRBD1 (5 bases). CDR3 length equals 12 residues. Germline assignment: CDR1 SNHLY and CDR2 FYNNEI. V lost 3 bases and J 6 bases, leaving 8 bases between the germline ends. The CDR3 spells CASSEAGHGYTF. The CDR3 DNA reads as TGTGCCAGCAGTGAGGCAGGGCATGGCTACACCTTC.

The V gene is TRBV7-2, the J gene TRBJ1-3; TRBD1 matches at 8 bases. V shed 5 bases, J shed 7 bases, and the junction held 4 bases outside the gene matches. The germline gives CDR1 SGHTA, CDR2 FQGNSA. The CDR3 length is 13 residues. The CDR3 region is CASSKGQGNTIYF. For the CDR3, the DNA is TGTGCCAGCAGCAAAGGACAGGGTAACACCATATATTTT.

The chain couples TRBV6-1 to TRBJ1-6; tentatively, D is TRBD1 (5 bases). Trimming removed 3 bases at V and 5 bases at J, with 8 bases between. The germline gives CDR1 MNHNS, CDR2 SASEGT. The CDR3 is made up of 14 amino acids. CDR3 residues: CASSEAGNNSPLHF. The CDR3 DNA is TGTGCCAGCAGTGAGGCAGGGAATAATTCACCCCTCCACTTT.

V gene TRBV7-3 combines with J gene TRBJ1-6, with 7 nucleotides matching TRBD1. With V trimmed by 5 bases and J by 6 bases, 7 bases remained unmatched. CDR3 length equals 15 residues. CDR1 is SGHTA and CDR2 is FQGTGA in the germline V gene. The CDR3 DNA is TGTGCCAGCAGCACCGACAGGGTTGGTAATTCACCCCTCCACTTT. Translation gives CASSTDRVGNSPLHF.

The rearrangement uses TRBV4-3 and TRBJ1-2; no reliable D call. The CDR3 contains 13 residues. The germline V and J ends were trimmed by 4 bases and 9 bases, with 15 bases remaining between them. Per the germline V gene, CDR1 is LGHNA and CDR2 is YSLEER. The CDR3 protein is CASSPSPGRSYTF. The CDR3 bases are TGCGCCAGCAGCCCCTCTCCAGGTAGGAGCTACACCTTC.

This chain joins TRBV3-1 (or the pseudogene TRBV3-2) and TRBJ2-3, with D possibly matching TRBD2 (5 bases). The ends were cut back, 0 bases at V and 9 bases at J, with 7 bases in the middle. Looked up from germline, CDR1 is LGHDT and CDR2 is YNNKEL (reference sequence). There are 12 residues in the CDR3. CDR3 sequence reads: CASSQDGVTQYF. The DNA of the CDR3 is TGTGCCAGCAGCCAAGACGGGGTAACGCAGTATTTT.

The genes are TRBV5-1 and TRBJ1-2; 12 bases fit TRBD1. V shed 3 bases and J 4 bases; nucleotides not matched to a gene: 4. The CDR3 is 15 amino acids. The germline gives CDR1 SGHRS, CDR2 YFSETQ. Here the CDR3 reads CASSSGTGGGYGYTF. The CDR3, as DNA: TGCGCCAGCAGCTCTGGGACAGGGGGCGGCTATGGCTACACCTTC.

The chain has TRBV7-9 and TRBJ1-1, with 7 bases that match TRBD1. Per germline, CDR1 SEHNR and CDR2 FQNEAQ (reference sequence). The V segment lost 2 bases and the J segment 7 bases; nucleotides outside the gene matches: 4. The CDR3 consists of 13 residues. This CDR3 is CASSLLTGSEAFF. The DNA for the CDR3 is TGTGCCAGCAGCTTACTGACAGGGAGTGAAGCTTTCTTT.

The V gene is TRBV25-1, the J gene TRBJ2-1, with 10 bases lining up with TRBD2. This CDR3 region has 15 residues. With 4 bases clipped from V and 4 bases from J, the junction kept 4 bases outside the gene matches. The germline V gene encodes CDR1 MGHDK and CDR2 SYGVNS. The CDR3 region is CASSGLAGAYNEQFF. As DNA, the CDR3 is TGTGCCAGCAGTGGGCTAGCGGGGGCGTACAATGAGCAGTTCTTC.

The rearrangement joins TRBV6-5 to TRBJ1-2; D possibly corresponds to TRBD1 (5 bases). The V gene lost 7 bases and the J gene lost 8 bases, with 14 bases spanning the gap. The germline V gene encodes CDR1 MNHEY and CDR2 SVGAGI. This CDR3 contains 12 residues. Here the CDR3 reads CASTKQGWGYTF. In DNA form, the CDR3 reads TGTGCCAGCACCAAGCAGGGTTGGGGCTACACCTTC.

This CDR3 is CASSPPGTGHYTF. The CDR3 region has the DNA TGTGCCAGCTCACCACCGGGGACAGGCCACTACACCTTC. The V gene is TRBV18, the J gene TRBJ1-2; the match to TRBD1 covers 8 bases. This CDR3 is 13 amino acids long. Germline assignment: CDR1 KGHSH and CDR2 LQKENI. V gave up 0 bases and J gave up 10 bases; unmatched junction bases: 4.

CDR3 sequence reads: CARPLGTLKPSNQPQHF. In nucleotides, the CDR3 is TGTGCCAGACCCCTCGGGACTCTTAAACCTAGCAATCAGCCCCAGCATTTT. The gene calls are TRBV5-3 and TRBJ1-5, with a weak D call TRBD1 (5 bases). TRBV5-3 is marked as an open reading frame, function uncertain. The CDR3 has 17 amino acids. Between the trimmed V and J ends, which lost 7 bases and 0 bases, there was a span of 20 bases.

This sequence joins TRBV2 and TRBJ2-3; maybe TRBD1 (5 bases). This CDR3 comprises 14 residues. The ends were cut back, 3 bases at V and 1 base at J, with 8 bases in the middle. CDR1 is SNHLY and CDR2 is FYNNEI in the germline V gene. This CDR3 is CASSEGRGTDTQYF. DNA for the CDR3: TGTGCCAGCAGTGAGGGCAGGGGCACAGATACGCAGTATTTT.

V is TRBV6-1 and J is TRBJ1-1; D may be TRBD1 (5 bases). This CDR3 region has 14 residues. Germline V gives CDR1 MNHNS, CDR2 SASEGT. Between the trimmed V and J ends, which lost 3 bases and 2 bases, there was a span of 10 bases. In DNA form, the CDR3 reads TGTGCCAGCAGTGACGGATGGGGCAACACTGAAGCTTTCTTT. Translation gives CASSDGWGNTEAFF.

The genes are TRBV10-3 and TRBJ2-6; D is possibly TRBD1 (5 bases). CDR1 and CDR2 from the germline V gene are ENHRY and SYGVKD. Trimming shortened V by 4 bases and J by 3 bases, and 10 bases separated the two germline ends. The CDR3 has 15 amino acids. CDR3 DNA: TGTGCCATCAGTGCACCAGGGATTGGGGCCAACGTCCTGACTTTC. This codes for CAISAPGIGANVLTF.

The chain links TRBV4-3 to TRBJ1-2; TRBD1 aligns across 9 bases. Germline V gene lookup returns CDR1 LGHNA and CDR2 YSLEER. The CDR3 has 15 residues. Germline trimming cut 4 bases from V and 0 bases from J; bases unmatched to any gene: 3. The CDR3: CASSRGDRANYGYTF. The CDR3, as DNA: TGCGCCAGCAGCCGGGGGGACAGGGCTAACTATGGCTACACCTTC.

The V gene is TRBV3-1 (or the pseudogene TRBV3-2), the J gene TRBJ1-3, with D uncertain. This CDR3 is built from 16 residues. Germline loops: CDR1 LGHDT, CDR2 YNNKEL (reference sequence). V was clipped by 2 bases and J by 0 bases, with 11 bases between them. The CDR3: CASSQSRGLSGNTIYF. The CDR3 DNA reads TGTGCCAGCAGCCAAAGTCGAGGACTCTCTGGAAACACCATATATTTT.

This clone has more than one count but fewer than ten. The rearrangement uses TRBV5-4 and TRBJ2-5; 7 nucleotides align to TRBD1. Trimming at V came to 4 bases and at J to 2 bases, leaving 11 bases not matched to a gene. The CDR3 has 16 residues. In germline, CDR1 is SGHNT, CDR2 YYREEE (reference sequence). CDR3 region: CASSISLGRGQETQYF. For the CDR3, the DNA is TGTGCCAGCAGCATCTCTTTGGGCAGGGGGCAAGAGACCCAGTACTTC. The full variable domain, with the rest looked up from reference TRBV5-4 and TRBJ2-5, is ETGVTQSPTHLIKTRGQQVTLRCSSQSGHNTVSWYQQALGQGPQFIFQYYREEENGRGNFPPRFSGLQFPNYSSELNVNALELDDSALYLCASSISLGRGQETQYFGPGTRLLVL.

The chain couples TRBV6-5 to TRBJ1-5; D ambiguous. The CDR3 consists of 14 residues. The germline V gene encodes CDR1 MNHEY and CDR2 SVGAGI. V was pared by 6 bases and J by 6 bases, with 15 bases between. The CDR3 DNA reads as TGTGCCAGCAGACAGACACGGATTGGTCAGCCCCAGCATTTT. Translation: CASRQTRIGQPQHF.

The rearrangement uses TRBV29-1 and TRBJ2-3; TRBD2 matches 12 bases. CDR3 length equals 17 residues. Losses at the gene ends were 3 bases for V and 3 bases for J; bases not matched to a gene: 10. Germline values: CDR1 SQVTM, CDR2 ANQGSEA. The DNA of the CDR3 is TGCAGCGTTGATTCGTCCCCTAGCGGGGGGGCGACAGATACGCAGTATTTT. This gives the protein CSVDSSPSGGATDTQYF.